Below are 27 T cell receptor beta chains sequenced from a single sample in a study of blood T cell repertoires in COVID-19. Produced via immunoSEQ multiplex PCR; TCRdb's table is partial and in-frame only. The repertoire consists of about 130,000 clones, with approximately 74% occurring once and the leading ten covering approximately 5.7%. Sequencing was performed on peripheral blood. The receptor source for this set is a man in his fifties or sixties with acute or convalescent COVID-19.

In its sample, this clone was seen many times. The gene calls are TRBV12-5 and TRBJ1-2; 8 nucleotides agree with TRBD1. CDR1 LGHNT and CDR2 FRNRAP come from the germline V gene. The CDR3 runs 19 residues. The trim removed 5 bases at V and 8 bases at J, leaving 25 bases unmatched. In DNA, the CDR3 is TGTGCTAGTGGTCCGATAATCGCAGGGGGCGAAGGCCCCCAGAGGGGCTACACCTTC. This translates into CASGPIIAGGEGPQRGYTF. Variable domain in full (rest from reference TRBV12-5 and TRBJ1-2): DARVTQTPRHKVTEMGQEVTMRCQPILGHNTVFWYRQTMMQGLELLAYFRNRAPLDDSGMPKDRFSAEMPDATLATLKIQPSEPRDSAVYFCASGPIIAGGEGPQRGYTFGSGTRLTVV.

This clone was counted at least ten times. The chain joins TRBV7-3 to TRBJ1-1; D gene uncertain. V was shortened by 2 bases and J by 3 bases, with 10 bases between the two germline ends. The CDR3 is 14 amino acids. From germline, CDR1 is SGHTA and CDR2 FQGTGA. The CDR3 sequence: CASSLVSGDTEAFF. Written as DNA, the CDR3 is TGTGCCAGCAGCTTAGTCTCCGGGGACACTGAAGCTTTCTTT.

The chain couples TRBV19 to TRBJ1-2; D is perhaps TRBD1 (6 bases). The germline V gene encodes CDR1 LNHDA and CDR2 SQIVND (reference sequence). Trimming took 5 bases from V and 2 from J, leaving 21 bases between them. This CDR3 spans 17 amino acids. This chain's CDR3 is CASSPPGTGINNYGYTF. The CDR3 coding sequence is TGTGCCAGTAGTCCCCCCGGAACAGGGATTAACAACTATGGCTACACCTTC.

V is TRBV19 and J is TRBJ1-5; D is possibly TRBD1 (5 bases). Germline V gene data show CDR1 as LNHDA and CDR2 as SQIVND (reference sequence). Trimming removed 3 bases at V and 0 bases at J, with 12 bases between. This CDR3 is built from 16 residues. CDR3 in amino acids: CASSMGGTFSNQPQHF. The CDR3 region has the DNA TGTGCCAGTAGTATGGGGGGGACCTTTAGCAATCAGCCCCAGCATTTT.

V and J are TRBV7-2 and TRBJ2-5; 9 bases are shared with TRBD1. The CDR3 extends over 14 amino acids. Germline V gives CDR1 SGHTA, CDR2 FQGNSA. The ends lost 4 bases at V and 9 bases at J; junction bases unmatched: 9. The CDR3 is CASSSTTGGKAQYF. As DNA, the CDR3 is TGTGCCAGCAGCTCAACCACAGGGGGCAAAGCCCAGTACTTC. The variable domain in full, with the rest retrieved from reference TRBV7-2 and TRBJ2-5, is GAGVSQSPSNKVTEKGKDVELRCDPISGHTALYWYRQSLGQGLEFLIYFQGNSAPDKSGLPSDRFSAERTGGSVSTLTIQRTQQEDSAVYLCASSSTTGGKAQYFGPGTRLLVL.

This rearrangement joins TRBV25-1 to TRBJ1-1, with TRBD1 as a possible D gene (5 bases). V shed 2 bases and J shed 0 bases, with 13 bases lying between them. CDR1 is MGHDK, CDR2 SYGVNS, per germline. There are 16 residues in the CDR3. The CDR3 spells CASSEESGSMNTEAFF. The CDR3 DNA sequence: TGTGCCAGCAGTGAAGAGTCAGGGTCAATGAACACTGAAGCTTTCTTT.

The rearrangement uses TRBV10-1 and TRBJ2-4, with D possibly being TRBD2 (6 bases). CDR1 and CDR2 (germline): WNHNN, SYGVQD (reference sequence). The length of the CDR3 is 14 residues. Trimming cost V 4 bases and J 7 bases, with 14 bases left between them. The CDR3 region has the DNA TGCGCCAGCAGTGCTGGCGGGACGAGCAACATTCAGTACTTC. Its translation: CASSAGGTSNIQYF.

The rearrangement uses TRBV9 and TRBJ2-2, with TRBD2 matching 13 bases. Germline V gene sequence: CDR1 SGDLS, CDR2 YYNGEE. The CDR3 runs to 19 residues. J lost 3 bases, V lost 3 bases, and 11 bases had no gene match. The CDR3 nucleotides read TGTGCCAGCAGCGCAATACTAGCGGGGGGGCACCCTTACACCGGGGAGCTGTTTTTT. This codes for CASSAILAGGHPYTGELFF.

CDR3 residues: CASTTRTGRSGYTF. CDR3 DNA: TGTGCCAGCACCACCCGGACAGGTCGGTCTGGCTACACCTTC. The chain couples TRBV2 to TRBJ1-2, with TRBD1 matching over 7 bases. The germline gives CDR1 SNHLY, CDR2 FYNNEI. CDR3 length: 14 residues. V lost 7 bases and J lost 7; bases outside the gene matches: 12.

The chain uses TRBV5-1 and TRBJ1-2; D may be TRBD1 (5 bases). V shed 6 bases and J shed 1 base, with 13 bases lying between them. This CDR3 is built from 14 residues. Germline values: CDR1 SGHRS, CDR2 YFSETQ. The CDR3 sequence is CASTMAQGNYGYTF. DNA for the CDR3: TGCGCCAGCACTATGGCCCAGGGTAACTATGGCTACACCTTC.

This clone showed up just a few times. The chain links TRBV29-1 to TRBJ1-4; D is ambiguous. V was trimmed by 7 bases and J by 8 bases, leaving 17 bases between them. The CDR3 consists of 13 residues. The V gene's germline CDR1 is SQVTM and CDR2 ANQGSEA. CDR3 sequence: CSAGRERGEKLFF. CDR3 in DNA: TGCAGCGCCGGTCGGGAACGAGGAGAAAAACTGTTTTTT. Filled out from reference TRBV29-1 and TRBJ1-4, the complete variable domain reads SAVISQKPSRDICQRGTSLTIQCQVDSQVTMMFWYRQQPGQSLTLIATANQGSEATYESGFVIDKFPISRPNLTFSTLTVSNMSPEDSSIYLCSAGRERGEKLFFGSGTQLSVL.

The chain carries TRBV11-3 and TRBJ1-1; no firm D call. This CDR3 contains 18 residues. V gave up 1 base and J gave up 0 bases, with 18 bases separating them. CDR1 is SGHNT and CDR2 is YENEEA in the germline V gene. CDR3 sequence: CASSLGGYVKLMNTEAFF. The CDR3 coding sequence is TGTGCCAGCAGCTTAGGAGGTTACGTAAAACTAATGAACACTGAAGCTTTCTTT.

With respect to this clone: A junction end diverges from the germline sequence, so it may reflect a read error. The J gene is TRBJ2-3, the V gene TRBV5-8, with D possibly being TRBD1 (6 bases). CDR3 length: 15 amino acids. Per germline, CDR1 SGHTS and CDR2 YDEGEE. The CDR3 coding sequence is TGTGCCAGCAGCCCCGTTAGTACTCGGACAGAAACGCAGTATTTT. Translating it yields CASSPVSTRTETQYF. Complete variable domain (other parts from reference TRBV5-8 and TRBJ2-3): EAGVTQSPTHLIKTRGQQATLRCSPISGHTSVYWYQQALGLGLQFLLWYDEGEERNRGNFPPRFSGRQFPNYSSELNVNALELEDSALYLCASSPVSTRTETQYFGPGTRLTVL.

This sequence joins TRBV19 and TRBJ1-2; TRBD1 might be the D (5 bases). CDR3 length equals 15 residues. V was shortened by 5 bases and J by 5 bases, with 18 bases between the two germline ends. Germline V CDR1 and CDR2: LNHDA, SQIVND (reference sequence). The CDR3 bases are TGTGCCAGTAGTCTCCAGGGCGGGGCGCGATATGGCTACACCTTC. It codes for CASSLQGGARYGYTF.

V is TRBV5-1 and J is TRBJ2-7; 12 bases line up with TRBD1. V shed 3 bases, J shed 5 bases, and the junction held 3 bases outside the gene matches. The germline V gene encodes CDR1 SGHRS and CDR2 YFSETQ. The CDR3 length is 14 residues. The CDR3 nucleotides read TGCGCCAGCAGCTACGGGACAGGGGGCAACGAGCAGTACTTC. Translating it yields CASSYGTGGNEQYF. Full variable domain (rest looked up from reference TRBV5-1 and TRBJ2-7): KAGVTQTPRYLIKTRGQQVTLSCSPISGHRSVSWYQQTPGQGLQFLFEYFSETQRNKGNFPGRFSGRQFSNSRSEMNVSTLELGDSALYLCASSYGTGGNEQYFGPGTRLTVT.

This clone is a singleton in its sample. The chain employs TRBV11-2 and TRBJ2-7; D is undetermined. V was clipped by 0 bases and J by 4 bases, with 4 bases between them. CDR1 SGHAT and CDR2 FQNNGV come from the germline V gene. There are 12 residues in the CDR3. DNA of the CDR3: TGTGCCAGCAGCTTAGATAGTTACGAGCAGTACTTC. This sequence encodes CASSLDSYEQYF.

This clone was counted between two and nine times. The rearrangement uses TRBV30 and TRBJ2-1, with 10 bases lining up with TRBD2. Germline trimming cut 3 bases from V and 4 bases from J; bases unmatched to any gene: 3. The length of the CDR3 is 14 residues. CDR1 is GTSNPN and CDR2 is SVGIG in the germline V gene (reference sequence). As DNA, the CDR3 is TGTGCCTGGAGCCCAGCGGGAGGGTACAATGAGCAGTTCTTC. This gives the protein CAWSPAGGYNEQFF.

The sample holds one count of this clone. This chain uses TRBV11-2 with TRBJ2-7, with D maybe TRBD2 (6 bases). Trimming shortened V by 5 bases and J by 3 bases, and 14 bases separated the two germline ends. This CDR3 is 14 amino acids long. Germline loops: CDR1 SGHAT, CDR2 FQNNGV. The CDR3 sequence: CASSPGLEGYEQYF. The CDR3 nucleotides are TGTGCCAGCAGCCCTGGTCTGGAGGGCTACGAGCAGTACTTC.

The rearrangement links TRBV7-9 to TRBJ2-7; 8 positions match TRBD2. The CDR3 extends over 15 amino acids. Germline V gene sequence: CDR1 SEHNR, CDR2 FQNEAQ (reference sequence). The J segment lost 3 bases and the V segment lost 5 bases, leaving 9 bases of the junction unmatched. CDR3 DNA: TGTGCCAGCAGCCCGACCGGGACTAGATACTACGAGCAGTACTTC. Translated, it gives CASSPTGTRYYEQYF.

The chain couples TRBV7-2 to TRBJ1-2; D ambiguous. The CDR3 contains 12 residues. V shed 1 base and J shed 5 bases, with 5 bases lying between them. The germline CDR1 and CDR2 sequences are SGHTA and FQGNSA. The CDR3 DNA reads TGTGCCAGCAGCTTAGTTTCGTATGGCTACACCTTC. Its protein is CASSLVSYGYTF.

CDR3 in amino acids: CASSRDRGDEQFF. The CDR3 DNA sequence: TGTGCCAGTAGTAGGGACAGGGGCGATGAGCAGTTCTTC. This chain connects TRBV19 to TRBJ2-1; 10 bases match TRBD1. The CDR3 totals 13 residues. Looked up from germline, CDR1 is LNHDA and CDR2 is SQIVND (reference sequence). V trimming: 4 bases; J trimming: 8 bases; junction bases outside the gene matches: 2.

This chain uses TRBV11-2 with TRBJ1-1, with 7 bases that match TRBD1. This CDR3 contains 15 residues. The V gene's germline CDR1 is SGHAT and CDR2 FQNNGV. V shed 5 bases, J shed 6 bases, and the junction held 12 bases outside the gene matches. The CDR3 is CASSLTQGFSAEAFF. Here the CDR3 DNA reads TGTGCCAGCAGCCTAACACAGGGGTTTTCCGCTGAAGCTTTCTTT.

This chain links TRBV6-5 with TRBJ2-1; 7 bases agree with TRBD1. CDR1 is MNHEY, CDR2 SVGAGI, per germline. There are 15 residues in the CDR3. The V gene end was trimmed by 6 bases and the J gene end by 11 bases; junction bases not matched to a gene: 16. The CDR3 is CASRLTGALTQQQFF. The CDR3 DNA reads as TGTGCCAGCAGACTTACAGGGGCCTTGACCCAGCAGCAGTTCTTC.

V is TRBV5-1 and J is TRBJ2-1, with D possibly being TRBD2 (6 bases). Deletions cut 0 bases from V and 3 bases from J, with 10 bases between. The CDR3 spans 15 residues. Germline assignment: CDR1 SGHRS and CDR2 YFSETQ. Here the CDR3 DNA reads TGCGCCAGCAGCTTGGGGTCTAGCGACTACAATGAGCAGTTCTTC. Protein sequence: CASSLGSSDYNEQFF.

V is TRBV3-1 (or the pseudogene TRBV3-2) and J is TRBJ2-3, with D perhaps matching TRBD2 (5 bases). V lost 0 bases to trimming and J lost 14 bases, with 15 bases between them. The germline CDR1 and CDR2 sequences are LGHDT and YNNKEL (reference sequence). The CDR3 runs 13 residues. The CDR3 region has the DNA TGTGCCAGCAGCCAAGATCTCCGGGATAATCGGTATTTT. Its protein product is CASSQDLRDNRYF.

The sample holds a few counts of this clone. The chain employs TRBV12-5 and TRBJ1-1; tentatively, D is TRBD1 (5 bases). The V gene lost 2 bases and the J gene lost 5 bases, with 15 bases spanning the gap. The germline V gene encodes CDR1 LGHNT and CDR2 FRNRAP. There are 15 residues in the CDR3. CDR3 in DNA: TGTGCTAGTGGTTTGCCTTGGGGGGGACGAACTGAAGCTTTCTTT. Its translation: CASGLPWGGRTEAFF.

The J gene is TRBJ1-2, the V gene TRBV2, with 8 bases that match TRBD1. With 6 bases clipped from V and 7 bases from J, the junction kept 10 bases outside the gene matches. The CDR3 spans 14 residues. The germline CDR1 and CDR2 sequences are SNHLY and FYNNEI. The CDR3 DNA follows: TGTGCCAGCAGCTACTCCGGGACAGGAGGTGGCTACACCTTC. Protein product: CASSYSGTGGGYTF.